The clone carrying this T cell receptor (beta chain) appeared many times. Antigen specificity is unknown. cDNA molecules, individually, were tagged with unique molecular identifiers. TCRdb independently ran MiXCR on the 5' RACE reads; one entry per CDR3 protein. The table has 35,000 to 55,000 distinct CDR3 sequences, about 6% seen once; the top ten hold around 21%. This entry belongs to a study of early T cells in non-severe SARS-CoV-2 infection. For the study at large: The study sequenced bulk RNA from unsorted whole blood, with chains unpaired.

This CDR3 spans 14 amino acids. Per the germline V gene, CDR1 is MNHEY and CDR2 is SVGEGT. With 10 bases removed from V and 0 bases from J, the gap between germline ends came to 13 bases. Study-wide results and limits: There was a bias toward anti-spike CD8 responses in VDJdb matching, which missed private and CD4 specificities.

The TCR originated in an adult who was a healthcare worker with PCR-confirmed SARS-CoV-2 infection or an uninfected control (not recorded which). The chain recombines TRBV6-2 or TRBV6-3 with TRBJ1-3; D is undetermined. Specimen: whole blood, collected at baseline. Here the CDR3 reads CATSDRYSGNTIYF. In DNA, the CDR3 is TGTGCCACCTCGGACCGATACTCTGGAAACACCATATATTTT.